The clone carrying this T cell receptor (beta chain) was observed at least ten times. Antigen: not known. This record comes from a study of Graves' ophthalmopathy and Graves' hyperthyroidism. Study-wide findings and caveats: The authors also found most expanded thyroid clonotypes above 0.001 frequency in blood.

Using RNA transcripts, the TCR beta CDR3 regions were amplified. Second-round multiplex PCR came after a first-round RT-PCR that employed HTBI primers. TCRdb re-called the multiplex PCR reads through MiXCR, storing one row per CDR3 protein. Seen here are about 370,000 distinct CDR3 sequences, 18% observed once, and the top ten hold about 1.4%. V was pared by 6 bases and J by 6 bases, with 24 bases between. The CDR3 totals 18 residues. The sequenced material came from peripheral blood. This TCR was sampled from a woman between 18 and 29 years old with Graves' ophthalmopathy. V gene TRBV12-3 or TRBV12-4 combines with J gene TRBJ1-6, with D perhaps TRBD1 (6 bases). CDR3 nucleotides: TGTGCCAGCAGATTTGATATCAGGGGTGGGCGAGGTAATTCACCCCTCCACTTT. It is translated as CASRFDIRGGRGNSPLHF.